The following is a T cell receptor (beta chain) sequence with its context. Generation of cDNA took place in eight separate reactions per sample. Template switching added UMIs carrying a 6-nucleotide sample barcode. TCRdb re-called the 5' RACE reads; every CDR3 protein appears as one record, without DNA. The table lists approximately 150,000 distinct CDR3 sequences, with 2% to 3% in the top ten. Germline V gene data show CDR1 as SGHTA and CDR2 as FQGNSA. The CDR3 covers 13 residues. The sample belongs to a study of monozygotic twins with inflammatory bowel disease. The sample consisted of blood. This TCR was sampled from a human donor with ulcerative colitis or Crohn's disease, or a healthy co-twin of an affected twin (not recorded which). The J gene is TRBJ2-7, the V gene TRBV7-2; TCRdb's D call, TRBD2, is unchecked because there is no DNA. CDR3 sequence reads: CASRSGGAYEQYF.